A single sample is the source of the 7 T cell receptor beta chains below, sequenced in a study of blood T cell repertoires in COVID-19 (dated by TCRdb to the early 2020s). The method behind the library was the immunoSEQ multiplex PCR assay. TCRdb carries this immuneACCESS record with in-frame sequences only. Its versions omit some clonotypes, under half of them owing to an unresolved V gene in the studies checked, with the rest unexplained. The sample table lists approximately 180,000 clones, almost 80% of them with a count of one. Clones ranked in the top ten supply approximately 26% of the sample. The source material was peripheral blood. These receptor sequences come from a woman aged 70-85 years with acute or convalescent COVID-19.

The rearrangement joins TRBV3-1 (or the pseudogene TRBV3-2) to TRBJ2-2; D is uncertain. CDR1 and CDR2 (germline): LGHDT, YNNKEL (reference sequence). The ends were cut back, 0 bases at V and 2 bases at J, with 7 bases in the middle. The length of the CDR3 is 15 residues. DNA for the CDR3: TGTGCCAGCAGCCAAGACAGATTAAACACCGGGGAGCTGTTTTTT. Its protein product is CASSQDRLNTGELFF.

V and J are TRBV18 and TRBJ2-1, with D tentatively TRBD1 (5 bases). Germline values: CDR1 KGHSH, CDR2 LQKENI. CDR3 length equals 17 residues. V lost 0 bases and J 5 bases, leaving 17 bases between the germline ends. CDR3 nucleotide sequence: TGTGCCAGCTCACCACCGAACGCCAAGATCAGGGACAATGAGCAGTTCTTC. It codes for CASSPPNAKIRDNEQFF.

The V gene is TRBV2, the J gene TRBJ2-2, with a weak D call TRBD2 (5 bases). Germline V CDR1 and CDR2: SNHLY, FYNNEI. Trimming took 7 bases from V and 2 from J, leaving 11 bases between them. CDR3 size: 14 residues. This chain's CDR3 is CASKGSLNTGELFF. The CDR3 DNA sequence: TGTGCCAGCAAAGGGAGCCTTAACACCGGGGAGCTGTTTTTT.

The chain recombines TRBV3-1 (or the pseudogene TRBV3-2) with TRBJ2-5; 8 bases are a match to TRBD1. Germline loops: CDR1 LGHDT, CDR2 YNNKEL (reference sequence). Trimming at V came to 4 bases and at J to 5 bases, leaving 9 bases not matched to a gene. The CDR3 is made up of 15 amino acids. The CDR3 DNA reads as TGTGCCAGCAGCCCCTCCCGGGACAGGCCCGAGACCCAGTACTTC. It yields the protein CASSPSRDRPETQYF.

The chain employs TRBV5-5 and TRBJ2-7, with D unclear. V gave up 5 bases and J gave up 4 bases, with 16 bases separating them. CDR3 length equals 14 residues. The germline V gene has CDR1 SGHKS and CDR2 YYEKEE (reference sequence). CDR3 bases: TGTGCCAGCAGTCCCTCGGGTCTTACGTACGAGCAGTACTTC. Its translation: CASSPSGLTYEQYF.

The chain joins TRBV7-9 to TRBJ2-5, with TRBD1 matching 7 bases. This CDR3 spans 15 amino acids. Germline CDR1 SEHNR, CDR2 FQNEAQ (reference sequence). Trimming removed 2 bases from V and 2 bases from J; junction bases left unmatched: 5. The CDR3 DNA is TGTGCCAGCAGCTTACTTGGGGACAGACAAGAGACCCAGTACTTC. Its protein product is CASSLLGDRQETQYF.

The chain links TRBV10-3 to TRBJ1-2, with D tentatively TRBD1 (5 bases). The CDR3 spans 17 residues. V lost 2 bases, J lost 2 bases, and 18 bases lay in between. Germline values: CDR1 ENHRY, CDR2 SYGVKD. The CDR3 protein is CAISERPQGVLNYGYTF. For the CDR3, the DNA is TGTGCCATCAGTGAGAGACCCCAGGGCGTCCTGAACTATGGCTACACCTTC.